This T cell receptor beta chain was sequenced for a study of molecular identifiers for immune sequencing clone quantification. The wider study: In the replicates, RNA derived from about 19,000 or 110,000 naive CD8 cells was divided into five parts, and four were sequenced. The study, taken as a whole, reports: Detecting spiked Jurkat TCR RNA from one cell among about a million naive cells was reportedly possible.

Naive CD8 library inputs spanned roughly 17,000 to 1,100,000 sorted cells and 10%, 30% or 50% RNA. The authors gated naive CD8 T cells as CD8+CD4-CCR7+CD45RA+ for sorting. This clonotype showed up many times. Its antigen is not known. Each CDR3 protein is one row after TCRdb ran MiXCR on the PCR reads. The table lists about 100,000 distinct CDR3 sequences, 36% of them singletons, with less than 5.5% in the top ten. The CDR3 is 14 residues long. V lost 0 bases, J lost 5 bases, and 13 bases lay in between. The germline V gene encodes CDR1 SQVTM and CDR2 ANQGSEA. Material for sequencing was naive CD8+ T cells from blood, with Jurkat cell RNA spiked in. Subset reported: FACS-sorted CD8+CD4-CCR7+CD45RA+ naive T cells. This sequence joins TRBV29-1 and TRBJ2-5, with a tentative D call TRBD1 (6 bases). This TCR derives from a human donor in good health. Some libraries in this study had Jurkat cell RNA spiked in. DNA for the CDR3: TGCAGCGTTGAAGATGGAACAGGGCAGGAGACCCAGTACTTC. The encoded protein is CSVEDGTGQETQYF.